The clone carrying this T cell receptor (beta chain) has just a few counts. Its specificity is not known. This sample was included in a study of T cells in Graves' hyperthyroidism and ophthalmopathy. What was amplified from RNA transcripts were TCR beta CDR3 regions. In the first-round RT-PCR of the TCR CDR3, the HTBI primer set was used. TCRdb fed the multiplex PCR reads into MiXCR, producing one record per CDR3 protein. The sample yields around 300,000 distinct CDR3 sequences, about 15% seen once. General study findings and limits: Model output signaled ophthalmopathy a median roughly 6.5 months ahead of onset.

Patients between 18 and 65 years old had hyperthyroidism, newly diagnosed and lasting under 2 months. The TCR comes from a woman aged 25-40 years with Graves' hyperthyroidism. The source material was blood.

The CDR3 protein is CASSPGGAGANVLTF. CDR3 DNA: TGTGCCAGCAGCCCGGGCGGGGCTGGGGCCAACGTCCTGACTTTC. The chain employs TRBV7-3 and TRBJ2-6, with a weak D call TRBD2 (6 bases). Per germline, CDR1 SGHTA and CDR2 FQGTGA. The CDR3 has 15 residues. Trimming cost V 5 bases and J 2 bases, with 10 bases left between them.